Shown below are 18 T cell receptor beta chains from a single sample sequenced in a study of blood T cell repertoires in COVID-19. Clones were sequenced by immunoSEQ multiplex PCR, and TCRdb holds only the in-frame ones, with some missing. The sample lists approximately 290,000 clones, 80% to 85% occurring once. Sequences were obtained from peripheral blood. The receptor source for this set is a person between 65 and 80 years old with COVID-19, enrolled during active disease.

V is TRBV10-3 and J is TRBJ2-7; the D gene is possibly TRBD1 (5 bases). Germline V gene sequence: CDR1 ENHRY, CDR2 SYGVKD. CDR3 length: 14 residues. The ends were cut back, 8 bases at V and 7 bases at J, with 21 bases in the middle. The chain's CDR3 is CAIGLDPKAGEQYF. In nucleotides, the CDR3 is TGTGCCATCGGTCTAGACCCTAAGGCAGGGGAGCAGTACTTC.

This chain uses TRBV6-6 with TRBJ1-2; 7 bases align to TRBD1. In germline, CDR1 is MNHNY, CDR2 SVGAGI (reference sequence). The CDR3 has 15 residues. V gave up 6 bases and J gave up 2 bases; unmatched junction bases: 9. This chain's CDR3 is CASRRQGFENYGYTF. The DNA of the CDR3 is TGTGCCAGCAGACGACAGGGTTTTGAGAACTATGGCTACACCTTC.

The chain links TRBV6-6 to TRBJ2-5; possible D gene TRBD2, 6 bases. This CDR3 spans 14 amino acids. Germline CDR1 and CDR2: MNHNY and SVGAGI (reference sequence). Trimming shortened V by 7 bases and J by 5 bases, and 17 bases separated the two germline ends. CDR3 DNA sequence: TGTGCCAGCATGCGGGGCCAACCTAGGGAGACCCAGTACTTC. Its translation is CASMRGQPRETQYF.

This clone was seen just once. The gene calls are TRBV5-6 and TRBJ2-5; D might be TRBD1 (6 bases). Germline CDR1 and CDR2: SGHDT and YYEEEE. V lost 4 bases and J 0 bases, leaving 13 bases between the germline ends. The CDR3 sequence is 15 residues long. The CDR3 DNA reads TGTGCCAGCAGCGCGATATGGGACAACCAAGAGACCCAGTACTTC. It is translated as CASSAIWDNQETQYF.

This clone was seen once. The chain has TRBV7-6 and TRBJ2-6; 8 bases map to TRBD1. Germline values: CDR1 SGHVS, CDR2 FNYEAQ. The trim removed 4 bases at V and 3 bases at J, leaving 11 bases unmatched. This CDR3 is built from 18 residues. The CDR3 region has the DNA TGTGCCAGCAGCTCGGCCGGACAGGGTGTTGGTGGGGCCAACGTCCTGACTTTC. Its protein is CASSSAGQGVGGANVLTF.

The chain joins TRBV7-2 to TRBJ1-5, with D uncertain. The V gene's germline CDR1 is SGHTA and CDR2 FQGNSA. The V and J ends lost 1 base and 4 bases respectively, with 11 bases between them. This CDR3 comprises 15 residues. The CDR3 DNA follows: TGTGCCAGCAGCTTAGTGGCAGGCGGGAATCAGCCCCAGCATTTT. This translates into CASSLVAGGNQPQHF.

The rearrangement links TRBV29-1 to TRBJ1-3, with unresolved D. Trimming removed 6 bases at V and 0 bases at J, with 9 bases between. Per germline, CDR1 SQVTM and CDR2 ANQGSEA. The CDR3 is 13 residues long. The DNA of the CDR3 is TGCAGCGTGAGGGTAAACTCTGGAAACACCATATATTTT. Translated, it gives CSVRVNSGNTIYF. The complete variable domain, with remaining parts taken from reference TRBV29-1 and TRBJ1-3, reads SAVISQKPSRDICQRGTSLTIQCQVDSQVTMMFWYRQQPGQSLTLIATANQGSEATYESGFVIDKFPISRPNLTFSTLTVSNMSPEDSSIYLCSVRVNSGNTIYFGEGSWLTVV.

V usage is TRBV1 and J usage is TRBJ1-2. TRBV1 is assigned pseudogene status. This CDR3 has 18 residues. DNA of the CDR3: TGCACCAGCAGCCGATCAACACCCGGGGGGAAAGATACGAATGGCTACACCTTC. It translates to CTSSRSTPGGKDTNGYTF.

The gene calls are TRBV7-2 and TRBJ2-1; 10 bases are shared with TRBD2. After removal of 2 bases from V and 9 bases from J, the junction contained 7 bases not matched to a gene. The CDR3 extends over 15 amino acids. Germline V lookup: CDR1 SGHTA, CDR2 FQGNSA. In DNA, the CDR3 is TGTGCCAGCAGCTTAAGCGGGGGGGCCTTTTCTGAGCAGTTCTTC. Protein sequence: CASSLSGGAFSEQFF.

In DNA form, the CDR3 reads TGCGCCAGCACCCAGTTCAGTCGCAATCAGCCCCAGCATTTT. It specifies CASTQFSRNQPQHF. The V gene is TRBV10-2, the J gene TRBJ1-5; D is ambiguous. This CDR3 has 14 amino acids. CDR1 and CDR2 from the germline V gene are WSHSY and SAAADI. Trimming pared 7 bases from V and 2 bases from J, leaving 12 bases between.

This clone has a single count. The CDR3 DNA reads TGCGCCAGCAGCCGAGGGACTAGGGCTGGGGCCAACGTCCTGACTTTC. Residues: CASSRGTRAGANVLTF. The chain uses TRBV4-1 and TRBJ2-6, with 8 positions matching TRBD2. The CDR3 consists of 16 residues. V trimming: 4 bases; J trimming: 2 bases; junction bases outside the gene matches: 4. Germline loops: CDR1 MGHRA, CDR2 YSYEKL.

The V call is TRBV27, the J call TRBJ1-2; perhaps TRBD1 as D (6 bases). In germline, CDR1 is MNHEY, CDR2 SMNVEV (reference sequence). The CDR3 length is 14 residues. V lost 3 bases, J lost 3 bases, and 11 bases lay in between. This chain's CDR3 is CASSFTGYDYGYTF. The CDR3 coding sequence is TGTGCCAGCAGTTTTACAGGGTATGACTATGGCTACACCTTC.

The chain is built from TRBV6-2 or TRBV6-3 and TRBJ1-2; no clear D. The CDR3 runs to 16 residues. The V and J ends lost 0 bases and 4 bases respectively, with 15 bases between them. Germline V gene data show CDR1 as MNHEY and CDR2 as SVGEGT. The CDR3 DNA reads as TGTGCCAGCAGTTACTCAGTGGAAGAGGGCCCCTATGGCTACACCTTC. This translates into CASSYSVEEGPYGYTF.

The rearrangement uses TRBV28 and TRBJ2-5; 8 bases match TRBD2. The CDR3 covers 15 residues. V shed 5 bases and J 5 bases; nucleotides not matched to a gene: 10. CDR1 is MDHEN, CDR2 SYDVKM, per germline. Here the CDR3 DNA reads TGTGCCAGCAGTCCGTCGGGAGGGGTTAAGGAGACCCAGTACTTC. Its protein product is CASSPSGGVKETQYF.

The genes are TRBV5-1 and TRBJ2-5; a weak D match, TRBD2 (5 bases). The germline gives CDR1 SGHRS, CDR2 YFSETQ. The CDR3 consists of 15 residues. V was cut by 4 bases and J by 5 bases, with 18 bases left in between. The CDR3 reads CASSLTDSVWETQYF. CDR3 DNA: TGCGCCAGCAGCCTGACGGACTCCGTCTGGGAGACCCAGTACTTC.

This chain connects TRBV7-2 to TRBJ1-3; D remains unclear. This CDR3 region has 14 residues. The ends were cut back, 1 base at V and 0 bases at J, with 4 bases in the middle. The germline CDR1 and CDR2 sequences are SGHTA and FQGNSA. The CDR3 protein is CASSLGDSGNTIYF. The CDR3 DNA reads TGTGCCAGCAGCTTAGGCGACTCTGGAAACACCATATATTTT.

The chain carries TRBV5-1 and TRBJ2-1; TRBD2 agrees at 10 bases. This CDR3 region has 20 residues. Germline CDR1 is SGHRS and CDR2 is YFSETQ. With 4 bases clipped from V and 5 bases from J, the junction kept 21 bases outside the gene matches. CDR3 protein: CASSPGKSGGAVLRNNEQFF. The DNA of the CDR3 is TGCGCCAGCAGCCCTGGTAAGAGCGGGGGGGCTGTGTTAAGGAACAATGAGCAGTTCTTC.

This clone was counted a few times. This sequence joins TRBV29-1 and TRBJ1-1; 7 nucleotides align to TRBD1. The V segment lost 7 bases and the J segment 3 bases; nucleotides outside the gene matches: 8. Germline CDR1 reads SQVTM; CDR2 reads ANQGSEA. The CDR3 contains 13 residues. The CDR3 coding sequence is TGCAGCGGAACGACAGGGAAGGACACTGAAGCTTTCTTT. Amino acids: CSGTTGKDTEAFF.